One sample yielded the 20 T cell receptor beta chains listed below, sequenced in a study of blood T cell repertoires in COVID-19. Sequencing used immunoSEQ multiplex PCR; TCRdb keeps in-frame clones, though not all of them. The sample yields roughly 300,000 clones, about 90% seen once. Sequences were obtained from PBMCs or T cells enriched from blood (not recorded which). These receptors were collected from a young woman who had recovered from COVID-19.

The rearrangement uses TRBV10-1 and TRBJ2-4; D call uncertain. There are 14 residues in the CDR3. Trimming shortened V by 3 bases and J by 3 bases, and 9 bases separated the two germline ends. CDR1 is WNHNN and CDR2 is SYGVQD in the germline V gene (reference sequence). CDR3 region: CASSDRYFKNIQYF. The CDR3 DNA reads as TGCGCCAGCAGTGACCGCTACTTCAAAAACATTCAGTACTTC.

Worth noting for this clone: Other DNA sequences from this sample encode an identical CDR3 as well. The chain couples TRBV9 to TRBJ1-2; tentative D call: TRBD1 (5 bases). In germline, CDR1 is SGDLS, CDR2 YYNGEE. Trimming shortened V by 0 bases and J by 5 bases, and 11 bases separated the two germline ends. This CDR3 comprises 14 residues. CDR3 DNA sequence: TGTGCCAGCAGCGTAGGAGGAGGGGATTATGGCTACACCTTC. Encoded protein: CASSVGGGDYGYTF.

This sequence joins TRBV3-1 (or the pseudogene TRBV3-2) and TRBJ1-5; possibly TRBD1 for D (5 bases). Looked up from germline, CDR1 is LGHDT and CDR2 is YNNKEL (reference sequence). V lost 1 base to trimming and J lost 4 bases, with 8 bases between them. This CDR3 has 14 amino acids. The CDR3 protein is CASSQGQFNQPQHF. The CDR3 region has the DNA TGTGCCAGCAGCCAAGGACAGTTTAATCAGCCCCAGCATTTT.

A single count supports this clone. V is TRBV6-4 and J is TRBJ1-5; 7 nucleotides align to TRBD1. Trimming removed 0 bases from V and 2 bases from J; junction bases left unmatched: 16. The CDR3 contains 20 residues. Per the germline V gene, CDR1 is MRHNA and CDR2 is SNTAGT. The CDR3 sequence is CASSDSAEPTGWYGNQPQHF. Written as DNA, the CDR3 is TGTGCCAGCAGTGACTCAGCGGAGCCGACAGGGTGGTATGGCAATCAGCCCCAGCATTTT.

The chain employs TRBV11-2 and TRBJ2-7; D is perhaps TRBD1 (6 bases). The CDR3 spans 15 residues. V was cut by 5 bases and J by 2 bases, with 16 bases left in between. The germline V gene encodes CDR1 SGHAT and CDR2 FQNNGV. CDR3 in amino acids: CASSLGAAGAYEQYF. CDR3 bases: TGTGCCAGCAGCCTGGGGGCCGCGGGCGCCTACGAGCAGTACTTC.

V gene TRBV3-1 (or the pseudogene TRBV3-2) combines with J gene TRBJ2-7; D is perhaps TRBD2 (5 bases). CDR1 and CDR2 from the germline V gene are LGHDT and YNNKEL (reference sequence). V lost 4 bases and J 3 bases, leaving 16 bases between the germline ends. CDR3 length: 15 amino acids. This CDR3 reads CASSPTLAPNYEQYF. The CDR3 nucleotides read TGTGCCAGCAGCCCCACCCTAGCACCTAACTACGAGCAGTACTTC.

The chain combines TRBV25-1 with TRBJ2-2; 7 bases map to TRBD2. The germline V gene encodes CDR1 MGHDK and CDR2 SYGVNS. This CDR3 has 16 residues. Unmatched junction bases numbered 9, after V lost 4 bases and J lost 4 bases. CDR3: CASSVVGLPPTGELFF. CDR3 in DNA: TGTGCCAGCAGTGTGGTGGGACTACCCCCCACCGGGGAGCTGTTTTTT.

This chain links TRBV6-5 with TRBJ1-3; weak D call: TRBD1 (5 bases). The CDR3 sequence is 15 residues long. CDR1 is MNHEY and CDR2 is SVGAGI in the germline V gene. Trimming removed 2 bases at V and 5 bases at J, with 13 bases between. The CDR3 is CASSYEQGQRNTIYF. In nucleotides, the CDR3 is TGTGCCAGCAGTTACGAGCAGGGTCAGAGAAACACCATATATTTT.

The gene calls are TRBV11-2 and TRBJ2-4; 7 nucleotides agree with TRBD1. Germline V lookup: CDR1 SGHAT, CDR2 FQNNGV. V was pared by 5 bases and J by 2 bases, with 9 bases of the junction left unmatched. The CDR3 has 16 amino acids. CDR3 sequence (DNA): TGTGCCAGCAGCCGTGACAGGGTTGGTACCAAAAACATTCAGTACTTC. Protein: CASSRDRVGTKNIQYF.

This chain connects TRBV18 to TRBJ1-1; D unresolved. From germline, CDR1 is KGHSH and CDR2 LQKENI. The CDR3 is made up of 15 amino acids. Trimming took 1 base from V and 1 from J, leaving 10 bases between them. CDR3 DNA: TGTGCCAGCTCACCACGGCAGAGGGAGAACACTGAAGCTTTCTTT. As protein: CASSPRQRENTEAFF.

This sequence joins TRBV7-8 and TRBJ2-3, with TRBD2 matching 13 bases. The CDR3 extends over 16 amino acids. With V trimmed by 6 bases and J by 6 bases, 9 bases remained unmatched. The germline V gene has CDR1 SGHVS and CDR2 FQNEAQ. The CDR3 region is CASRPRLAGGPDTQYF. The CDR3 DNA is TGTGCCAGCAGACCAAGACTAGCGGGGGGCCCGGATACGCAGTATTTT.

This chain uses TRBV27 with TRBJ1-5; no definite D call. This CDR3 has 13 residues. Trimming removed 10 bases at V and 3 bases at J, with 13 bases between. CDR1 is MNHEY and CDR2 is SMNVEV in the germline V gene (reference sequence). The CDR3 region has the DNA TGTGCCACCAGCCCTATTTTCAATCAGCCCCAGCATTTT. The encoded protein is CATSPIFNQPQHF.

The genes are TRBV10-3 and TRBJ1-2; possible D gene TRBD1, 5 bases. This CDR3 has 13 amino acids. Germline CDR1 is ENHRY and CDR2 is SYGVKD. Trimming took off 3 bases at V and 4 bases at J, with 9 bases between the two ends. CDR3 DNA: TGTGCCATCAGTGATGCTAGGGGCTATGGCTACACCTTC. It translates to CAISDARGYGYTF.

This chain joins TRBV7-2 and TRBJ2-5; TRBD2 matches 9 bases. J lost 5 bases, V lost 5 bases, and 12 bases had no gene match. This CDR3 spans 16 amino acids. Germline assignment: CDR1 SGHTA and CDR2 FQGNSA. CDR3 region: CASSIGASGVGETQYF. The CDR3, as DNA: TGTGCCAGCAGCATAGGGGCTAGCGGGGTGGGGGAGACCCAGTACTTC. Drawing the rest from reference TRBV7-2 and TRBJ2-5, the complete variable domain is GAGVSQSPSNKVTEKGKDVELRCDPISGHTALYWYRQSLGQGLEFLIYFQGNSAPDKSGLPSDRFSAERTGGSVSTLTIQRTQQEDSAVYLCASSIGASGVGETQYFGPGTRLLVL.

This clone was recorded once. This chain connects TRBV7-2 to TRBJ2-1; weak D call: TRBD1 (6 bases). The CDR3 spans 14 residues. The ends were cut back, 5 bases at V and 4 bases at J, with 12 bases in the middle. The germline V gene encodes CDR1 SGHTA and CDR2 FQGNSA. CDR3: CASSPGQFYNEQFF. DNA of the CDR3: TGTGCCAGCAGCCCCGGACAGTTTTACAATGAGCAGTTCTTC.

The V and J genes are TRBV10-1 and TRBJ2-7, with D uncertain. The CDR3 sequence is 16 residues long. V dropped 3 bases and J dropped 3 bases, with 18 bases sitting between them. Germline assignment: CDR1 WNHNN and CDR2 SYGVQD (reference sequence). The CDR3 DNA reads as TGCGCCAGCAGTGAAGTGCGGCAGAAAGGAGTCTACGAGCAGTACTTC. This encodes CASSEVRQKGVYEQYF.

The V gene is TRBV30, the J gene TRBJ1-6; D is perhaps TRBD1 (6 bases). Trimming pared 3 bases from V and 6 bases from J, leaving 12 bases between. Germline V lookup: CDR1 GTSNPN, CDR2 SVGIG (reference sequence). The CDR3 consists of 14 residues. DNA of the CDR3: TGTGCCTGGAGCGGGGGGACACTTAATTCACCCCTCCACTTT. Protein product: CAWSGGTLNSPLHF.

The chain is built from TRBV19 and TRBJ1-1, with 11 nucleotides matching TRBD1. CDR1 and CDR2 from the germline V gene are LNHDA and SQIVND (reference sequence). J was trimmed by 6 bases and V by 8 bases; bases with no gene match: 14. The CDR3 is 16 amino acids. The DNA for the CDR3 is TGTGCCAGTGCCGACCTCCGGGACAGGGGGGGAGCTGAAGCTTTCTTT. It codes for CASADLRDRGGAEAFF. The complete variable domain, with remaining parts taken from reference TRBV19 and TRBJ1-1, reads DGGITQSPKYLFRKEGQNVTLSCEQNLNHDAMYWYRQDPGQGLRLIYYSQIVNDFQKGDIAEGYSVSREKKESFPLTVTSAQKNPTAFYLCASADLRDRGGAEAFFGQGTRLTVV.

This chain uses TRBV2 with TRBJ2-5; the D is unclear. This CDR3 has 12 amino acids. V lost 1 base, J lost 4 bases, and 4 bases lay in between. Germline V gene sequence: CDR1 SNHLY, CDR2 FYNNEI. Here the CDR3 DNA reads TGTGCCAGCAGTGAAGTTCGAGAGACCCAGTACTTC. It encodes CASSEVRETQYF.

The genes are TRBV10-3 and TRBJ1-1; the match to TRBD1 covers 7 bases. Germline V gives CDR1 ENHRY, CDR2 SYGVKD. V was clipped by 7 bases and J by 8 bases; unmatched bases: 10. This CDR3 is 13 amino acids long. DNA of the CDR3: TGTGCCATCAAAGACAGGGACGGAGACGAAGCTTTCTTT. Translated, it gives CAIKDRDGDEAFF.